One sample yielded the 7 T cell receptor beta chains listed below, sequenced in a study of CD8 T cells in ankylosing spondylitis (dated by TCRdb to about 2017). Library preparation was by 5' RACE. The sequencer was an Illumina HiSeq 2500. TCRdb handled the public reads itself, with Q25 trimming in fastp and clone calling in MiXCR, and kept productive beta chains. Under each unique CDR3 protein, matching rows form one entry showing the most common genes and DNA. The table for this sample lists 200,000 to 300,000 distinct CDR3 sequences; 32% of them were counted only once. Around 4% of the sample is taken by the ten largest. Sequencing input: blood, either unsorted or a sorted T cell fraction (not recorded which). Receptors originate from a male donor with ankylosing spondylitis or in good health (not recorded which).

This clonotype was counted only a few times. The CDR3 spells CASSVDRPGADTQYF. CDR3 DNA sequence: TGTGCCAGCAGCGTAGACAGACCCGGGGCAGATACGCAGTATTTT. The chain uses TRBV9 and TRBJ2-3; possibly TRBD2 for D (5 bases). This CDR3 region has 15 residues. The germline gives CDR1 SGDLS, CDR2 YYNGEE. The V end lost 0 bases, the J end lost 4 bases, and 12 bases lay between the germline ends.

This chain links TRBV5-1 with TRBJ2-7; possibly TRBD2 for D (6 bases). There are 13 residues in the CDR3. Looked up from germline, CDR1 is SGHRS and CDR2 is YFSETQ. Trimming took 0 bases from V and 7 from J, leaving 11 bases between them. The DNA of the CDR3 is TGCGCCAGCAGCTTGGAGGGACTGGGGGAGCAGTACTTC. Amino acids: CASSLEGLGEQYF.

The chain combines TRBV9 with TRBJ1-2; perhaps TRBD1 as D (6 bases). Trimming removed 0 bases at V and 6 bases at J, with 18 bases between. The CDR3 extends over 16 amino acids. The germline CDR1 and CDR2 sequences are SGDLS and YYNGEE. The CDR3 protein is CASSVGGRGAVDGYTF. CDR3 nucleotide sequence: TGTGCCAGCAGCGTAGGCGGACGGGGGGCTGTTGATGGCTACACCTTC.

This clonotype appeared a few times. The V call is TRBV20-1, the J call TRBJ2-1; 12 nucleotides match TRBD2. Per germline, CDR1 DFQATT and CDR2 SNEGSKA (reference sequence). With V trimmed by 5 bases and J by 7 bases, 9 bases remained unmatched. This CDR3 is 15 amino acids long. This chain's CDR3 is CSAPDLAGGPNEQFF. The DNA for the CDR3 is TGCAGTGCTCCCGACCTAGCGGGGGGGCCGAATGAGCAGTTCTTC.

This clonotype was recorded a few times. J is TRBJ1-5 and V is TRBV7-9, with TRBD1 identical over 7 bases. Germline lookup yields CDR1 SEHNR and CDR2 FQNEAQ (reference sequence). With 5 bases clipped from V and 6 bases from J, the junction kept 4 bases outside the gene matches. The CDR3 length is 13 residues. The CDR3 loop is CASSPGGGQPQHF. DNA for the CDR3: TGTGCCAGCAGCCCAGGGGGAGGTCAGCCCCAGCATTTT. The full variable domain, with the rest looked up from reference TRBV7-9 and TRBJ1-5, is DTGVSQNPRHKITKRGQNVTFRCDPISEHNRLYWYRQTLGQGPEFLTYFQNEAQLEKSRLLSDRFSAERPKGSFSTLEIQRTEQGDSAMYLCASSPGGGQPQHFGDGTRLSIL.

The sample holds a few counts of this clonotype. The chain employs TRBV7-6 and TRBJ1-1; D not certain. This CDR3 is built from 13 residues. With 2 bases removed from V and 4 bases from J, the gap between germline ends came to 8 bases. Germline assignment: CDR1 SGHVS and CDR2 FNYEAQ. CDR3 protein: CASSLMGSTEAFF. The CDR3 DNA follows: TGTGCCAGCAGCTTAATGGGTTCCACTGAAGCTTTCTTT.

The sample holds a few counts of this clonotype. For the CDR3, the DNA is TGCGCCAGCAGCTTGGGCGGGCAGGACTTCAATGAGCAGTTCTTC. Encoded protein: CASSLGGQDFNEQFF. V is TRBV5-1 and J is TRBJ2-1; D is perhaps TRBD2 (5 bases). Trimming pared 0 bases from V and 6 bases from J, leaving 13 bases between. The CDR3 spans 15 residues. CDR1 SGHRS and CDR2 YFSETQ come from the germline V gene.